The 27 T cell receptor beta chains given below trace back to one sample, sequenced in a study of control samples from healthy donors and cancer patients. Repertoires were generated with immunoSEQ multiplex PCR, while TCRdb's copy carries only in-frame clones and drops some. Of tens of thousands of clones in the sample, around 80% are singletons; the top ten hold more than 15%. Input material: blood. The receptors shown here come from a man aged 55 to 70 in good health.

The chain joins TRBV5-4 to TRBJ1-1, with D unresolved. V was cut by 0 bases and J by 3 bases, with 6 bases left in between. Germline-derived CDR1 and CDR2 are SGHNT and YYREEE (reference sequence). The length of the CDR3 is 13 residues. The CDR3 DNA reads TGTGCCAGCAGCTTGGTCCCAGACACTGAAGCTTTCTTT. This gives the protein CASSLVPDTEAFF.

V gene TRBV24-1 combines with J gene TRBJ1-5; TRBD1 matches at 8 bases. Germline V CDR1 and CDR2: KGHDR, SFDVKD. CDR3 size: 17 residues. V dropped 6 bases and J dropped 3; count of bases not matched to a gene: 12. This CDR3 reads CATSTSGQGEFNQPQHF. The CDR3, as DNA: TGTGCCACCAGTACTTCAGGACAGGGAGAGTTCAATCAGCCCCAGCATTTT.

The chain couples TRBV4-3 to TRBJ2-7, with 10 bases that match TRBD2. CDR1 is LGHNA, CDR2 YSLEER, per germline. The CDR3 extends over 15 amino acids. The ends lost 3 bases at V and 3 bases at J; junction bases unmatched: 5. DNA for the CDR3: TGCGCCAGCAGCCACGATTCTAGCGGGAGCTACGAGCAGTACTTC. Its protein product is CASSHDSSGSYEQYF.

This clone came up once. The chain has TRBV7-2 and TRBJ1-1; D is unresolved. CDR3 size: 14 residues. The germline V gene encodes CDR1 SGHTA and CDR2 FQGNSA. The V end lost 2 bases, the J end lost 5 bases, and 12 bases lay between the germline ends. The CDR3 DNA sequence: TGTGCCAGCAGCTTACGGAGAATGAGGACTGAAGCTTTCTTT. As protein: CASSLRRMRTEAFF.

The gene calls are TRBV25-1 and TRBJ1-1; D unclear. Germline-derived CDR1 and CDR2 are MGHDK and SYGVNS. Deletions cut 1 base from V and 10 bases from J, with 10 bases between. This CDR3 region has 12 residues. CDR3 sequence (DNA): TGTGCCAGCAGTGAATCAGGAGGCGCAGCTTTCTTT. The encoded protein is CASSESGGAAFF. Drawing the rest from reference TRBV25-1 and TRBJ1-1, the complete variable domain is EADIYQTPRYLVIGTGKKITLECSQTMGHDKMYWYQQDPGMELHLIHYSYGVNSTEKGDLSSESTVSRIRTEHFPLTLESARPSHTSQYLCASSESGGAAFFGQGTRLTVV.

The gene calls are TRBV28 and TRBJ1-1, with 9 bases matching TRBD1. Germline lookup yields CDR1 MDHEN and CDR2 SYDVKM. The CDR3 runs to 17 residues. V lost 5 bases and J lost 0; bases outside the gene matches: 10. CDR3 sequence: CASSRPGQGVLNTEAFF. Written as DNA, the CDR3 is TGTGCCAGCAGTAGACCGGGACAGGGCGTTTTGAACACTGAAGCTTTCTTT. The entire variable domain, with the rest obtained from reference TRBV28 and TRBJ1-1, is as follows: DVKVTQSSRYLVKRTGEKVFLECVQDMDHENMFWYRQDPGLGLRLIYFSYDVKMKEKGDIPEGYSVSREKKERFSLILESASTNQTSMYLCASSRPGQGVLNTEAFFGQGTRLTVV.

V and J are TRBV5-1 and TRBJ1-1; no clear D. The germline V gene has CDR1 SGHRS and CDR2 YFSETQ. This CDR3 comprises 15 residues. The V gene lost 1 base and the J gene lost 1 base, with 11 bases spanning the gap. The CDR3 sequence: CASSLSGAGNTEAFF. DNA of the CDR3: TGCGCCAGCAGCTTGTCGGGCGCGGGGAACACTGAAGCTTTCTTT.

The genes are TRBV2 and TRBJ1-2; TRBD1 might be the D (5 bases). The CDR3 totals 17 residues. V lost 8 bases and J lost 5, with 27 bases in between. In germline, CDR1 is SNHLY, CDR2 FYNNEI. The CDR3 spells CASLFSLDGGNRYGYTF. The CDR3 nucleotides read TGTGCCAGCCTGTTTAGCTTAGATGGGGGTAACAGATATGGCTACACCTTC.

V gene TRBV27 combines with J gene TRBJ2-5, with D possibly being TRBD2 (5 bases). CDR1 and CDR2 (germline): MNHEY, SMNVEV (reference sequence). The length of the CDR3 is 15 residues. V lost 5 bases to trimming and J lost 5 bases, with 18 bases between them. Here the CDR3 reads CASSAREPGWETQYF. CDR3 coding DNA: TGTGCCAGCAGTGCACGAGAGCCGGGATGGGAGACCCAGTACTTC.

CDR3 nucleotides: TGTGCCAGTAGTACCGGATGGGCAGTTGAATCTGGGGCCAACGTCCTGACTTTC. Residues: CASSTGWAVESGANVLTF. This chain links TRBV19 with TRBJ2-6, with D uncertain. The CDR3 is 18 residues long. Between the trimmed V and J ends, which lost 4 bases and 1 base, there was a span of 17 bases. CDR1 and CDR2 from the germline V gene are LNHDA and SQIVND (reference sequence). Full variable domain (remainder filled in from reference TRBV19 and TRBJ2-6): DGGITQSPKYLFRKEGQNVTLSCEQNLNHDAMYWYRQDPGQGLRLIYYSQIVNDFQKGDIAEGYSVSREKKESFPLTVTSAQKNPTAFYLCASSTGWAVESGANVLTFGAGSRLTVL.

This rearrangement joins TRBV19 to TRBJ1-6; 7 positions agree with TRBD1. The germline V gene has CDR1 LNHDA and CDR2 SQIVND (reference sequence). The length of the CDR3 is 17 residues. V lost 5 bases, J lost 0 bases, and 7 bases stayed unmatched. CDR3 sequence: CASSPRTGSSYNSPLHF. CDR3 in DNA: TGTGCCAGTAGTCCTCGGACAGGAAGCTCCTATAATTCACCCCTCCACTTT.

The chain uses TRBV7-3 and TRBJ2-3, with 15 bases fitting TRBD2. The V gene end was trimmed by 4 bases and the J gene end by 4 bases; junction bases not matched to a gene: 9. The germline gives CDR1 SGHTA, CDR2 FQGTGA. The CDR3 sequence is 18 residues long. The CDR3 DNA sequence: TGTGCCAGCAGCTCGCTCCTCGGGACTAGCGGGAGGTCAGATACGCAGTATTTT. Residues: CASSSLLGTSGRSDTQYF.

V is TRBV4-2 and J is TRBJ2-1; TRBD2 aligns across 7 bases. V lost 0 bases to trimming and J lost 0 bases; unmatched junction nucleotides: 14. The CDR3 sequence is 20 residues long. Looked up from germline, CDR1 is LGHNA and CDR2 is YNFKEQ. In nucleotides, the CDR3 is TGTGCCAGCAGCCAAGAAGGTAGCCTAGCGGTAAGGAGCTCCTACAATGAGCAGTTCTTC. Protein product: CASSQEGSLAVRSSYNEQFF.

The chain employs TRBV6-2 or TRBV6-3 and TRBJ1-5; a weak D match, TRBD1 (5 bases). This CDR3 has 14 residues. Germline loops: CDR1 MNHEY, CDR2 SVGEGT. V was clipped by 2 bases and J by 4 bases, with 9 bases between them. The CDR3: CASSYRAGNQPQHF. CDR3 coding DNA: TGTGCCAGCAGTTACCGGGCAGGGAATCAGCCCCAGCATTTT.

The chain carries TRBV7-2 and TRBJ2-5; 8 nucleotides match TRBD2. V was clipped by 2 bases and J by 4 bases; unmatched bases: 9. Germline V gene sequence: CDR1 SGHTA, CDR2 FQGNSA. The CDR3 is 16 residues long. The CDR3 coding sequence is TGTGCCAGCAGCTTAATCGGGGGGGGCCAGGGAGAGACCCAGTACTTC. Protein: CASSLIGGGQGETQYF.

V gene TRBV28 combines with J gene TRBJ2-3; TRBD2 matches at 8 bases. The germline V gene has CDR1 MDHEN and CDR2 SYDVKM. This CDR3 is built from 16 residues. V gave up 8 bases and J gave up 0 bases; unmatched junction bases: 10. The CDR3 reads CASSVSLAGSTDTQYF. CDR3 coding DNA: TGTGCCAGCTCAGTTTCATTAGCGGGGAGCACAGATACGCAGTATTTT.

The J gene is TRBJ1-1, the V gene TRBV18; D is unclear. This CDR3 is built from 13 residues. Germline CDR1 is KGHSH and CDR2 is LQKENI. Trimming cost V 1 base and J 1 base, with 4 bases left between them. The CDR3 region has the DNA TGTGCCAGCTCACCACTAGGGAACACTGAAGCTTTCTTT. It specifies CASSPLGNTEAFF.

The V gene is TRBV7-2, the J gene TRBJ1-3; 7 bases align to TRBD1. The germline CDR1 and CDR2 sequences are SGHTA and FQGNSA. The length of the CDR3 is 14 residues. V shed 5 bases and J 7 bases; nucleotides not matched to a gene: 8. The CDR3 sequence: CASSEQGSGNTIYF. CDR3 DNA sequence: TGTGCCAGCAGCGAACAGGGGTCCGGGAACACCATATATTTT.

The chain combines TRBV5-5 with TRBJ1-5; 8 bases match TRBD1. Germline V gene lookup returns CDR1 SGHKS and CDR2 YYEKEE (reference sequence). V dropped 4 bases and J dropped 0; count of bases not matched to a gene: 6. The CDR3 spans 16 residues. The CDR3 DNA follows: TGTGCCAGCAGCGCGACAGGGGAATATAGCAATCAGCCCCAGCATTTT. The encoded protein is CASSATGEYSNQPQHF.

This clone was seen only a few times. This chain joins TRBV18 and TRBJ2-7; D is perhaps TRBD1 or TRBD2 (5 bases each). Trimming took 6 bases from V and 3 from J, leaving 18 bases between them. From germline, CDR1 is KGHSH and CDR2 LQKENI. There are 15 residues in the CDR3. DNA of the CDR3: TGTGCCAGCTCCCGGGGTTCGGGACCGAACTACGAGCAGTACTTC. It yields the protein CASSRGSGPNYEQYF.

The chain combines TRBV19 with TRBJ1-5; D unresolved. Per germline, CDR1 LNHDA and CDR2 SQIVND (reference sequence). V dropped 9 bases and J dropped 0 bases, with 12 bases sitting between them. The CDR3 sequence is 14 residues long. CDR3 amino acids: CASRPLNSNQPQHF. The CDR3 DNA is TGTGCCAGCCGACCCCTAAATAGCAATCAGCCCCAGCATTTT.

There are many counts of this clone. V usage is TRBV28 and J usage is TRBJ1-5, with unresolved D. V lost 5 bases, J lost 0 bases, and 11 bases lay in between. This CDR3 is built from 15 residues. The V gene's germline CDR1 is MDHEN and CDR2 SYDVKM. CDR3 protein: CASSLQPYSNQPQHF. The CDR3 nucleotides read TGTGCCAGCAGTCTCCAGCCTTATAGCAATCAGCCCCAGCATTTT.

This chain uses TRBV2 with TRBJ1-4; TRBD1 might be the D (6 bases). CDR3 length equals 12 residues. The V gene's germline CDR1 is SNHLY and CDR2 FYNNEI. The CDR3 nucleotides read TGTGCAGCTTATCCGGGACACCCCAGAGTGTTTTTT. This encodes CAAYPGHPRVFF.

The CDR3: CASSLGQGAKEKLFF. Written as DNA, the CDR3 is TGTGCCAGCAGCTTGGGACAGGGGGCGAAAGAAAAACTGTTTTTT. The genes are TRBV5-8 and TRBJ1-4, with 10 bases lining up with TRBD1. Germline lookup yields CDR1 SGHTS and CDR2 YDEGEE. The CDR3 extends over 15 amino acids. The J segment lost 8 bases and the V segment lost 0 bases, leaving 4 bases of the junction unmatched.

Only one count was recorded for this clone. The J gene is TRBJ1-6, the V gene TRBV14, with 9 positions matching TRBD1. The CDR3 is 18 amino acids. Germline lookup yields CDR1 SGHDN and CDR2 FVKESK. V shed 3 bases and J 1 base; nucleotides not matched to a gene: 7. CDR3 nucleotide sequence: TGTGCCAGCAGCCAGGGGACAGGGAGGACATCCTATAATTCACCCCTCCACTTT. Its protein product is CASSQGTGRTSYNSPLHF. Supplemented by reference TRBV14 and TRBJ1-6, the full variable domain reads EAGVTQFPSHSVIEKGQTVTLRCDPISGHDNLYWYRRVMGKEIKFLLHFVKESKQDESGMPNNRFLAERTGGTYSTLKVQPAELEDSGVYFCASSQGTGRTSYNSPLHFGNGTRLTVT.

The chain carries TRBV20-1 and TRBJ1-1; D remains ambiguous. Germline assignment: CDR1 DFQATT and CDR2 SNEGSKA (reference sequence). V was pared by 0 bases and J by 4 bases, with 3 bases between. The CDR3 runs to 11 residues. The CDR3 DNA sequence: TGCAGTGCTAGAGAACTCACTGAAGCTTTCTTT. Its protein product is CSARELTEAFF.

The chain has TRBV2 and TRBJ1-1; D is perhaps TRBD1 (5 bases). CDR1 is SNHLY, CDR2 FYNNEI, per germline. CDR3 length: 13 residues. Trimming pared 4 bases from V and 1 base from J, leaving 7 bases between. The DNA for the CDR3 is TGTGCCAGCAGTGCGCAGGGGAACACTGAAGCTTTCTTT. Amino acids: CASSAQGNTEAFF.